The clone carrying this TCR beta chain has a single count. Here immunoSEQ multiplex PCR was the method, and the copy in TCRdb shows in-frame clones only, minus some. In the table there are tens of thousands of clones, about 91% of which are singletons. These data are taken from a study of blood T cell repertoires in COVID-19. While infection was still active, Seattle patients were enrolled and then followed longitudinally. V dropped 4 bases and J dropped 0 bases, with 16 bases sitting between them. Per the germline V gene, CDR1 is MDHEN and CDR2 is SYDVKM. This CDR3 is built from 16 residues. Sequencing input: peripheral blood. This chain joins TRBV28 and TRBJ2-7, with a weak D call TRBD2 (6 bases). This receptor was identified in a man aged 40-50 years with COVID-19, enrolled during active disease. The CDR3 region is CASSSLRGASSYEQYF. The DNA of the CDR3 is TGTGCCAGCAGTTCCCTGCGGGGCGCGAGCTCCTACGAGCAGTACTTC. The full variable domain, rest sourced from reference TRBV28 and TRBJ2-7, is DVKVTQSSRYLVKRTGEKVFLECVQDMDHENMFWYRQDPGLGLRLIYFSYDVKMKEKGDIPEGYSVSREKKERFSLILESASTNQTSMYLCASSSLRGASSYEQYFGPGTRLTVT.